Shown below are 13 T cell receptor beta chains from a single sample sequenced in a study of shared clonotypes between healthy human individuals. Only in-frame clones appear in the TCRdb table, and some are missing; sequencing was by immunoSEQ multiplex PCR. Among 1.6 million or so clones listed, approximately 97% were seen once. Source material: naive CD4+ T cells sorted from blood. Subset specified: CD45RA+ positively selected. The receptors shown here come from a man aged 25-45 years in good health.

The chain carries TRBV15 and TRBJ1-5; tentatively, D is TRBD1 (6 bases). Trimming took 5 bases from V and 3 from J, leaving 23 bases between them. CDR1 is LNHNV and CDR2 is YYDKDF in the germline V gene (reference sequence). The CDR3 length is 18 residues. The CDR3 coding sequence is TGTGCCACCAGCCGGCAGGGCTTGGCAGGGGAACCCAATCAGCCCCAGCATTTT. This codes for CATSRQGLAGEPNQPQHF.

The CDR3 sequence is CASSLLGDAGNTIYF. CDR3 DNA: TGTGCCAGCAGCTTGCTGGGGGACGCAGGAAACACCATATATTTT. This rearrangement joins TRBV5-6 to TRBJ1-3; D is possibly TRBD1 (5 bases). Germline lookup yields CDR1 SGHDT and CDR2 YYEEEE. This CDR3 contains 15 residues. V shed 1 base and J shed 4 bases, with 12 bases lying between them.

Points on this clone: This sample also contains other DNA sequences that code for the same CDR3. The V gene is TRBV5-4, the J gene TRBJ2-5, with 9 bases that match TRBD2. CDR1 and CDR2 from the germline V gene are SGHNT and YYREEE (reference sequence). With V trimmed by 0 bases and J by 5 bases, 2 bases remained unmatched. CDR3 length: 14 residues. CDR3 protein: CASSLGAGGETQYF. The DNA for the CDR3 is TGTGCCAGCAGCTTGGGGGCGGGAGGGGAGACCCAGTACTTC.

This clone was recorded once. This chain uses TRBV13 with TRBJ2-3, with D possibly matching TRBD2 (6 bases). Germline V gene sequence: CDR1 PRHDT, CDR2 FYEKMQ (reference sequence). The V and J ends lost 3 bases and 5 bases respectively, with 15 bases between them. The CDR3 extends over 15 amino acids. This CDR3 reads CASSLSGGLGDTQYF. In nucleotides, the CDR3 is TGTGCCAGCAGCTTGTCTGGAGGGCTTGGAGATACGCAGTATTTT.

Remarks on this clone: The same CDR3 can be traced to other DNA sequences in this sample. The chain combines TRBV7-9 with TRBJ2-7; TRBD2 matches 8 bases. The trim removed 5 bases at V and 0 bases at J, leaving 3 bases unmatched. The CDR3 is 14 residues long. Germline V lookup: CDR1 SEHNR, CDR2 FQNEAQ (reference sequence). The CDR3 DNA reads as TGTGCCAGCAGCCTAAGCGGGAGCTCCTACGAGCAGTACTTC. Its translation: CASSLSGSSYEQYF.

The J gene is TRBJ1-2, the V gene TRBV9; 7 bases are a match to TRBD1. In germline, CDR1 is SGDLS, CDR2 YYNGEE. Germline trimming cut 3 bases from V and 4 bases from J; bases unmatched to any gene: 15. This CDR3 region has 17 residues. Here the CDR3 DNA reads TGTGCCAGCAGCGCCGCCGGGACAGCCGAGCCATTCTATGGCTACACCTTC. This translates into CASSAAGTAEPFYGYTF.

The chain carries TRBV9 and TRBJ2-3; D possibly corresponds to TRBD2 (6 bases). V lost 3 bases and J lost 1, with 12 bases in between. In germline, CDR1 is SGDLS, CDR2 YYNGEE. The CDR3 is 15 residues long. CDR3 protein: CASSAVGEGTDTQYF. The DNA for the CDR3 is TGTGCCAGCAGCGCGGTAGGGGAGGGCACAGATACGCAGTATTTT.

V gene TRBV30 combines with J gene TRBJ2-7; weak D call: TRBD2 (5 bases). Germline assignment: CDR1 GTSNPN and CDR2 SVGIG (reference sequence). Between the trimmed V and J ends, which lost 2 bases and 1 base, there was a span of 12 bases. This CDR3 spans 14 amino acids. CDR3 nucleotide sequence: TGTGCCTGGAGTACGGACTTTGGATCCTACGAGCAGTACTTC. Translation gives CAWSTDFGSYEQYF.

The chain combines TRBV5-6 with TRBJ2-1, with D perhaps matching TRBD2 (6 bases). CDR3 length equals 15 residues. Germline values: CDR1 SGHDT, CDR2 YYEEEE. The V end lost 10 bases, the J end lost 5 bases, and 22 bases lay between the germline ends. This CDR3 is CAVNSAGYRDNEQFF. CDR3 nucleotides: TGTGCCGTCAACTCAGCGGGTTATCGCGACAATGAGCAGTTCTTC.

V usage is TRBV5-1 and J usage is TRBJ2-2; 12 bases are a match to TRBD2. This CDR3 is 15 amino acids long. V dropped 7 bases and J dropped 7; count of bases not matched to a gene: 8. CDR1 is SGHRS, CDR2 YFSETQ, per germline. CDR3 region: CASQRLAGESGELFF. The DNA for the CDR3 is TGCGCCAGCCAGCGACTAGCGGGAGAGAGCGGGGAGCTGTTTTTT.

This rearrangement joins TRBV6-5 to TRBJ2-2; TRBD2 aligns across 8 bases. Trimming removed 5 bases from V and 6 bases from J; junction bases left unmatched: 8. Germline-derived CDR1 and CDR2 are MNHEY and SVGAGI. There are 15 residues in the CDR3. CDR3 DNA: TGTGCCAGCAGTCGCCGGAGCGGGAGTGCCGGGGAGCTGTTTTTT. It yields the protein CASSRRSGSAGELFF.

CDR3 nucleotide sequence: TGTGCCAGCAGCCAAAGCTCTGGGGCCAACGTCCTGACTTTC. Its protein is CASSQSSGANVLTF. This rearrangement joins TRBV5-5 to TRBJ2-6; no clear D gene. Deletions cut 4 bases from V and 0 bases from J, with 5 bases between. Germline V gene data show CDR1 as SGHKS and CDR2 as YYEKEE (reference sequence). CDR3 size: 14 residues.

The chain couples TRBV30 to TRBJ2-3; D may be TRBD1 or TRBD2 (5 bases each). Deletions cut 5 bases from V and 2 bases from J, with 14 bases between. The germline V gene encodes CDR1 GTSNPN and CDR2 SVGIG (reference sequence). The CDR3 sequence is 14 residues long. The chain's CDR3 is CAWRSGTFTDTQYF. CDR3 sequence (DNA): TGTGCCTGGCGGTCAGGGACGTTCACAGATACGCAGTATTTT.